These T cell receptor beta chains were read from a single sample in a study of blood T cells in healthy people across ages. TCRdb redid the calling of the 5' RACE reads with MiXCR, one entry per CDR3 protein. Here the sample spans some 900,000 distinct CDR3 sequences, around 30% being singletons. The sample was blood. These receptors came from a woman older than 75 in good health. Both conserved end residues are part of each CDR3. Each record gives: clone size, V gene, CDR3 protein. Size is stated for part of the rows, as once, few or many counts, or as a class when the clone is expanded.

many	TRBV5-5	CASSSTGEGPYEQYF
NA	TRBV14	CASSHLKTGSTDTQYF
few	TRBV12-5	CASGLTGGNTEAFF
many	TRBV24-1	CATSDSNRVRETQYF
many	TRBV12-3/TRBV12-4	CASSQRTTQETQYF
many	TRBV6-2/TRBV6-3	CASSYLAGGKETQYF
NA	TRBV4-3	CASSQGRPALNEKLFF
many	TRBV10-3	CAISEDPNYGYTF
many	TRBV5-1	CASSSGAETQYF
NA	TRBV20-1	CSAILRGQGGNQPQHF
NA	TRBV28	CASSFGTSVPGRQETQYF
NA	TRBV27	CASSLYRGSEQFF
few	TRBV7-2	CASSLQGISNQPQHF
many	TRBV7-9	CASSLVFGSGSYNEQFF
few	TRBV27	CASRTQGASNIQYF
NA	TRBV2	CASSRQALSTDTQYF
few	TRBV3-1	CASSHTPGLGGDYGYTF
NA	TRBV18	CASSGRQSKTDTQYF
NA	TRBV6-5	CASSHSVAGDRFSTDTQYF
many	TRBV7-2	CASSPRQGRRDTQYF
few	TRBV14	CASSRARTEAFF
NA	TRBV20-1	CSARARLAGRTYNEQYF
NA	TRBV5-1	CASSGLAGGSSYEQYF
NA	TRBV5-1	CASSSGLAGLKTLYF
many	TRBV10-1	CASSELAGPSTDTQYF
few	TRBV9	CASSVGSFDIQYF
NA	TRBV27	CASSHMSGVRTNQPQHF
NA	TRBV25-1	CASSERNTEAFF
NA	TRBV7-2	CASSLVGVGGNYEQYF
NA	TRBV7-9	CASSPWDDTQYF
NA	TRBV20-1	CSATTGRNTGELFF
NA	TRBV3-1	CASSKGAGNQPQHF
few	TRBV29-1	CSVGPGQSYEQYF
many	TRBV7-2	CASSLEYGDEQFF
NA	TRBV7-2	CASSLWGQTRTDTQYF
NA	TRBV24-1	CATSDSRALICEQYF
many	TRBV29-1	CSVRDSSTDTQYF
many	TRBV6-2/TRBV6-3	CASNPGGNREQYF
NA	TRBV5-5	CASSLQGAYGCTF
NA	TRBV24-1	CATSAPFPGEETQYF
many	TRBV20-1	CSARDPQLAGGRNTQYF
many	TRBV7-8	CASSQGQDGYTF
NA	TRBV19	CASSNRGHMNTEAFF
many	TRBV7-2	CASSLSLDTQYF
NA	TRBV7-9	CASSLADRVGQPQHF
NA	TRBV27	CASSLMPRGMNTEAFF
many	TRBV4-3	CASSQDLAGTWGTQYF
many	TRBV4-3	CASSQAPPGGADTQYF
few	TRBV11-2	CASSPTGTGESEQYF
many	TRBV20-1	CSAPKEGTNIQYF
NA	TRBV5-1	CASTAPGLIYEQYF
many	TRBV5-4	CASSLSSGGVNEQFF
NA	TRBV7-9	CASNPEATGWELFF
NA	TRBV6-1	CASSEPSGGVEDTQYF
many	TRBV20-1	CSAVADSSYEQYF
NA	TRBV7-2	CASSLGVRRNTIYF
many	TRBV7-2	CASSWGQGFNQPQHF